The rows below give T cell receptor beta chains drawn from one sample of a study of PD-L1 blockade in urothelial cancer. Libraries were prepared by immunoSEQ multiplex PCR; TCRdb keeps only in-frame clonotypes and omits some of them. Here the sample spans 90,000 to 100,000 clones, 90% being singletons. The sample consisted of PBMCs, taken around atezolizumab (anti-PD-L1) treatment. These receptors came from a man aged 55 to 70 with urothelial cancer. Each CDR3 is given with its conserved first and last residue. D genes are given only for firm matches. Size is omitted from some rows. Given values are once, few, many or a class for expanded clones.

clone size: NA
D gene: TRBD1
J gene: TRBJ1-2
V gene: TRBV5-1
CDR3 protein: CASSPQGQTNTF
CDR3 DNA: TGCGCCAGCAGCCCGCAGGGACAGACCAATACCTTC

clone size: once
D gene: TRBD2
J gene: TRBJ2-5
V gene: TRBV9
CDR3 protein: CASSLSSGIQETQYF
CDR3 DNA: TGTGCCAGCAGCTTAAGCAGCGGGATCCAAGAGACCCAGTACTTC

clone size: NA
D gene: NA
J gene: TRBJ1-6
V gene: TRBV7-2
CDR3 protein: CASSYIKNSPLHF
CDR3 DNA: TGTGCCAGCAGCTACATAAAGAATTCACCCCTCCACTTT

clone size: NA
D gene: TRBD1
J gene: TRBJ2-5
V gene: TRBV5-4
CDR3 protein: CASNTQGIEETQYF
CDR3 DNA: TGTGCCAGCAACACACAGGGGATCGAAGAGACCCAGTACTTC

clone size: NA
D gene: NA
J gene: TRBJ1-2
V gene: TRBV19
CDR3 protein: CASKLQAANYGYTF
CDR3 DNA: TGTGCCAGTAAACTACAGGCAGCTAACTATGGCTACACCTTC

clone size: NA
D gene: NA
J gene: TRBJ2-1
V gene: TRBV12-2
CDR3 protein: CASRSSRVYPKDEQFF
CDR3 DNA: TGTGCAAGTCGCTCAAGCAGGGTATACCCGAAGGATGAGCAGTTCTTC

clone size: NA
D gene: NA
J gene: TRBJ1-2
V gene: TRBV18
CDR3 protein: CASSPRGTFNYGYTF
CDR3 DNA: TGTGCCAGCTCACCGCGCGGAACATTTAACTATGGCTACACCTTC

clone size: NA
D gene: NA
J gene: TRBJ2-3
V gene: TRBV9
CDR3 protein: CASSVDRSSDTQYF
CDR3 DNA: TGTGCCAGCAGCGTAGATCGGTCTTCTGATACGCAGTATTTT

clone size: NA
D gene: NA
J gene: TRBJ2-1
V gene: TRBV9
CDR3 protein: CASSPSFGRLRNDNEQFF
CDR3 DNA: TGTGCCAGCAGTCCCTCCTTTGGGAGGCTGCGCAATGACAATGAGCAGTTCTTC

clone size: NA
D gene: TRBD2
J gene: TRBJ2-2
V gene: TRBV5-6
CDR3 protein: CASSPAPVGGGTGELFF
CDR3 DNA: TGTGCCAGCAGCCCCGCGCCGGTTGGGGGGGGAACCGGGGAGCTGTTTTTT

clone size: NA
D gene: TRBD1
J gene: TRBJ1-5
V gene: TRBV4-2
CDR3 protein: CASSQEATGRGNQPQHF
CDR3 DNA: TGTGCCAGCAGCCAAGAAGCGACAGGGAGAGGCAATCAGCCCCAGCATTTT